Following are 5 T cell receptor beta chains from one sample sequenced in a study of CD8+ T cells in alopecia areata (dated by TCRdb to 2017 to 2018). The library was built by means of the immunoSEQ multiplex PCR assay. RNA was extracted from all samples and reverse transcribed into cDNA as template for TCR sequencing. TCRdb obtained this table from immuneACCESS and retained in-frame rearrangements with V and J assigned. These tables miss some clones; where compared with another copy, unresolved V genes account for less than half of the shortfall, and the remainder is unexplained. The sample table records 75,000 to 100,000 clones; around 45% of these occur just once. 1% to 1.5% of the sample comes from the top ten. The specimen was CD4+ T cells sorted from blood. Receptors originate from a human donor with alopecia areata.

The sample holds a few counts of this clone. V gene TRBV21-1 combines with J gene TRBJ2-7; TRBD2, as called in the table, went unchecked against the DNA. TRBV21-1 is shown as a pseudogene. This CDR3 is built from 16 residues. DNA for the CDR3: TGTGCCAGCAGCAAAGGAGGCGGGAGGTTCCTTTTCGAGCAGTACTTC. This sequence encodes CASSKGGGRFLFEQYF.

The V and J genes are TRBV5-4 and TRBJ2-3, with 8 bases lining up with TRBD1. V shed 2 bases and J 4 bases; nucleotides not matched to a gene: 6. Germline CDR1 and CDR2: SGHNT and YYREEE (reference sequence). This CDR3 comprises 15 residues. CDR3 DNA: TGTGCCAGCAGCTTAACCGGACAGGGACCAGATACGCAGTATTTT. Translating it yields CASSLTGQGPDTQYF.

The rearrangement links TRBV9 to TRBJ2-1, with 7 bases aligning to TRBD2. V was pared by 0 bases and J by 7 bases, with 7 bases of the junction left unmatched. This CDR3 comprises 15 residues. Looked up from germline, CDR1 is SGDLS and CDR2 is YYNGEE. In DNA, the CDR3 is TGTGCCAGCAGCGTAGGAATTAGCGGGTATAATGAGCAGTTCTTC. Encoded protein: CASSVGISGYNEQFF.

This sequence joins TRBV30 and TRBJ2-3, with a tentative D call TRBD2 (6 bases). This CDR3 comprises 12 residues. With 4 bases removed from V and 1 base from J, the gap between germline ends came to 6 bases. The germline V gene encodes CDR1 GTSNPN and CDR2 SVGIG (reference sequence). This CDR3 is CAWTSGTDTQYF. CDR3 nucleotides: TGTGCCTGGACTAGCGGCACAGATACGCAGTATTTT.

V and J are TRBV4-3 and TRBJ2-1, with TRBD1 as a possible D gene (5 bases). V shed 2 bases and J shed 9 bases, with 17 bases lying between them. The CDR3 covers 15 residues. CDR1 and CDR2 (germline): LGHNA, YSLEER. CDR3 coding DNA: TGCGCCAGCAGCCAATTGTCAGGGTTATATGTTGAGCAGTTCTTC. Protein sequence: CASSQLSGLYVEQFF.